This T cell receptor beta chain stems from a study of shared clonotypes between healthy human individuals. Healthy HIV-negative adults without recent acute infections or vaccinations served as donors. Some clones are missing from TCRdb's copy, which holds only in-frame ones; the method was immunoSEQ multiplex PCR. The sample carries 200,000 to 250,000 clones, just over 65% recorded once. The J segment lost 9 bases and the V segment lost 7 bases, leaving 10 bases of the junction unmatched. CDR1 SGHNT and CDR2 YYREEE come from the germline V gene (reference sequence). CDR3 length: 14 amino acids. A note on this clone: Its antigen remains unknown.

Study results and caveats: Naive subsets typically showed greater estimated richness than memory subsets. Despite large depth, sorted-subset datasets appeared incompletely sequenced.

Sequences were obtained from memory CD4+ T cells sorted from blood. Sample subset: CD45RA-negative fraction. The chain couples TRBV5-4 to TRBJ2-1, with 10 bases matching TRBD2. The sequence came from a man under 40 in good health. CDR3 nucleotide sequence: TGTGCCAGCTTCATAGCGGGAGGATTAGGTGAGCAGTTCTTC. Amino acid sequence: CASFIAGGLGEQFF.